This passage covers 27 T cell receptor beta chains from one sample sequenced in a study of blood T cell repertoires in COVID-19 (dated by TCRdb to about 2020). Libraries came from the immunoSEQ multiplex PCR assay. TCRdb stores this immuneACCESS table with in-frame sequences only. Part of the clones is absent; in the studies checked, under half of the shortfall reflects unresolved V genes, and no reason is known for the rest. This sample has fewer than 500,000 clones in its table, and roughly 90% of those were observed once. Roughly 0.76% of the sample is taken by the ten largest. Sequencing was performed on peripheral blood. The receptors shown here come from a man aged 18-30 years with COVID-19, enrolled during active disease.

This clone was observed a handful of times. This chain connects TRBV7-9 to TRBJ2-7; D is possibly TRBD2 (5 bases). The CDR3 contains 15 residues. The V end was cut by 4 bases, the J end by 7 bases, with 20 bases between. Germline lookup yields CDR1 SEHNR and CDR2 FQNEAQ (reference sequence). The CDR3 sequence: CASSWVDSSYSEQYF. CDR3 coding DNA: TGTGCCAGCAGCTGGGTGGACTCTTCCTACTCGGAGCAGTACTTC. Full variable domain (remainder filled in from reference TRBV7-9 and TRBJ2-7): DTGVSQNPRHKITKRGQNVTFRCDPISEHNRLYWYRQTLGQGPEFLTYFQNEAQLEKSRLLSDRFSAERPKGSFSTLEIQRTEQGDSAMYLCASSWVDSSYSEQYFGPGTRLTVT.

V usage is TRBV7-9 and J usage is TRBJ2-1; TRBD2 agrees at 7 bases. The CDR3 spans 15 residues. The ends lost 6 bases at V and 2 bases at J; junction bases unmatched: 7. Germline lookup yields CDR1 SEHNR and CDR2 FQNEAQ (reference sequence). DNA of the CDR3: TGTGCCAGCAGAAAGCCGGGGGGTACCTACAATGAGCAGTTCTTC. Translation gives CASRKPGGTYNEQFF. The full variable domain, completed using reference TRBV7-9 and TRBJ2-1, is DTGVSQNPRHKITKRGQNVTFRCDPISEHNRLYWYRQTLGQGPEFLTYFQNEAQLEKSRLLSDRFSAERPKGSFSTLEIQRTEQGDSAMYLCASRKPGGTYNEQFFGPGTRLTVL.

CDR3 sequence: CATPGQGSGEQYF. The CDR3 DNA follows: TGTGCCACCCCGGGACAGGGGTCAGGCGAGCAGTACTTC. V is TRBV2 and J is TRBJ2-7; 10 bases map to TRBD1. There are 13 residues in the CDR3. V lost 10 bases, J lost 6 bases, and 9 bases stayed unmatched. Germline loops: CDR1 SNHLY, CDR2 FYNNEI. Looking up the rest from reference TRBV2 and TRBJ2-7 gives the full variable domain: EPEVTQTPSHQVTQMGQEVILRCVPISNHLYFYWYRQILGQKVEFLVSFYNNEISEKSEIFDDQFSVERPDGSNFTLKIRSTKLEDSAMYFCATPGQGSGEQYFGPGTRLTVT.

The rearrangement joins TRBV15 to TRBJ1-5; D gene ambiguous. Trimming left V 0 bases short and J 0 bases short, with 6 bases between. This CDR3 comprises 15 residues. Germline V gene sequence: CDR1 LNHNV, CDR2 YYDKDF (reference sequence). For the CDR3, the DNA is TGTGCCACCAGCAGAGATACCAGTAGCAATCAGCCCCAGCATTTT. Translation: CATSRDTSSNQPQHF.

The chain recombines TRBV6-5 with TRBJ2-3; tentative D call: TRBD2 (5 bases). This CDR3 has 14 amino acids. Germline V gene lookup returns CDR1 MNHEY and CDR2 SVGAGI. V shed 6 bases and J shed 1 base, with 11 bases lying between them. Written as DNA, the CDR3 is TGTGCCAGCAGCCAGATGAGGGGCACAGATACGCAGTATTTT. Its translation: CASSQMRGTDTQYF.

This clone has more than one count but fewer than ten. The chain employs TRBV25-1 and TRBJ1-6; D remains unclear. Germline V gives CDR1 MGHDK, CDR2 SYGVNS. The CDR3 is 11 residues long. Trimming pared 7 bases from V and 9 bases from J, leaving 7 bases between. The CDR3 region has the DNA TGTGCCAGCAAAGCGGGTTCACCCCTCCACTTT. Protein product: CASKAGSPLHF.

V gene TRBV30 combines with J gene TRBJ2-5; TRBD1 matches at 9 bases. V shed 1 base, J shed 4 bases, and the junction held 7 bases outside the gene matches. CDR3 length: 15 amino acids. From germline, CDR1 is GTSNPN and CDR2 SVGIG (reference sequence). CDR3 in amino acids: CAWSAAGTGLETQYF. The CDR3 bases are TGTGCCTGGAGTGCCGCCGGGACAGGGCTAGAGACCCAGTACTTC.

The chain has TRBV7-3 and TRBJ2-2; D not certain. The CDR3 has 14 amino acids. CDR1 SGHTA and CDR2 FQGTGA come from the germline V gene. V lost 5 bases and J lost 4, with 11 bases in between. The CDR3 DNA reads TGTGCCAGCAGCCCAGCCCTAGGCACCGGGGAGCTGTTTTTT. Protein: CASSPALGTGELFF.

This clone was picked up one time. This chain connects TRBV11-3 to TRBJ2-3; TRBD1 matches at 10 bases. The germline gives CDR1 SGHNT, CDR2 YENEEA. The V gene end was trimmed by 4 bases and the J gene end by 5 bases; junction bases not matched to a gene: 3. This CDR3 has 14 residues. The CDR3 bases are TGTGCCAGCAGCTCGGGACAGGGGATAGATACGCAGTATTTT. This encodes CASSSGQGIDTQYF. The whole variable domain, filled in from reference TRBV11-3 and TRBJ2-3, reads EAGVVQSPRYKIIEKKQPVAFWCNPISGHNTLYWYLQNLGQGPELLIRYENEEAVDDSQLPKDRFSAERLKGVDSTLKIQPAELGDSAVYLCASSSGQGIDTQYFGPGTRLTVL.

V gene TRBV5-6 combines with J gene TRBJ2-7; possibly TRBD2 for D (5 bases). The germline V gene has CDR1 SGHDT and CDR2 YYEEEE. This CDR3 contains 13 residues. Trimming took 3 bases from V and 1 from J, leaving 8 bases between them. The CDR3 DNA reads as TGTGCCAGCAGCTCCCGGGGTTCCTACGAGCAGTACTTC. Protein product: CASSSRGSYEQYF.

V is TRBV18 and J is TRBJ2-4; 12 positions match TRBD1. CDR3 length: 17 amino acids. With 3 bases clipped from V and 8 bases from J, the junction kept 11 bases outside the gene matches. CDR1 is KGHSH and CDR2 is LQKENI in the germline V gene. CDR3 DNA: TGTGCCAGCTCACCTTGGGGACAGGGGGCGTCTGGTGACATTCAGTACTTC. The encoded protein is CASSPWGQGASGDIQYF.

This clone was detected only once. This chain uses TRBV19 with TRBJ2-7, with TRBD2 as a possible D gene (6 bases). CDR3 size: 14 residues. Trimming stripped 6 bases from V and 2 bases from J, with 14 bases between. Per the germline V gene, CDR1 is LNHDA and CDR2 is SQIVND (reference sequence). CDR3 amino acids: CASSPGVGPYEQYF. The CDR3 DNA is TGTGCCAGTAGCCCGGGGGTCGGTCCCTACGAGCAGTACTTC.

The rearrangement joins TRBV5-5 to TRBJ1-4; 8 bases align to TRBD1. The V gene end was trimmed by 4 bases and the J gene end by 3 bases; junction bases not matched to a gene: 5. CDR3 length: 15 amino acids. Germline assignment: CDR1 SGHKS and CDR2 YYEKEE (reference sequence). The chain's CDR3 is CASSAQGDANEKLFF. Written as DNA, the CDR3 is TGTGCCAGCAGCGCACAGGGGGATGCTAATGAAAAACTGTTTTTT.

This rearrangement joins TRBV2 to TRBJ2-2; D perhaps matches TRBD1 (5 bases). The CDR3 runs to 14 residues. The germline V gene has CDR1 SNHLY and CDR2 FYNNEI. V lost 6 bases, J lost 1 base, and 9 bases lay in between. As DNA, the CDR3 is TGTGCCAGCAGGGAGACAGTGAACACCGGGGAGCTGTTTTTT. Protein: CASRETVNTGELFF.

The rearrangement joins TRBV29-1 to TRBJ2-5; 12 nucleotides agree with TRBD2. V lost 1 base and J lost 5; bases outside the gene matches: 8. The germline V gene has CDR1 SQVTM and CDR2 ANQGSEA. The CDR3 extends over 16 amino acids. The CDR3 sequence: CSVEGLAGGPRETQYF. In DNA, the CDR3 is TGCAGCGTTGAAGGGCTAGCGGGGGGGCCTCGGGAGACCCAGTACTTC.

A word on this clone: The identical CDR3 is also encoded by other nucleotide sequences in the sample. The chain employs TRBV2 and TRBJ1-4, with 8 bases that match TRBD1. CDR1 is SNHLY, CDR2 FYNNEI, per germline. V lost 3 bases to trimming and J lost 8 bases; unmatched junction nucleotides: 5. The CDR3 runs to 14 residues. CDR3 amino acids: CASSEDRANEKLFF. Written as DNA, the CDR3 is TGTGCCAGCAGTGAGGACAGGGCGAACGAAAAACTGTTTTTT.

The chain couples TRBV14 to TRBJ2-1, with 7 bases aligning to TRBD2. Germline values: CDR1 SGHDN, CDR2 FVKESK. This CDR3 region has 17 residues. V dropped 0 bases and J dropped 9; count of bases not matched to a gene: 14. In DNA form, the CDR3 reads TGTGCCAGCAGCCAAGACTTTGGGAGGGCCACCTCAGGTGAGCAGTTCTTC. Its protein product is CASSQDFGRATSGEQFF.

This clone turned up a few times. CDR3 in DNA: TGTGCCAGCAGTCCCGGACAAGTCAATGGCTACACCTTC. Translation: CASSPGQVNGYTF. This rearrangement joins TRBV12-3 or TRBV12-4 to TRBJ1-2, with D maybe TRBD1 (5 bases). The CDR3 loop spans 13 amino acids. Trimming removed 5 bases from V and 6 bases from J, with 13 bases in between.

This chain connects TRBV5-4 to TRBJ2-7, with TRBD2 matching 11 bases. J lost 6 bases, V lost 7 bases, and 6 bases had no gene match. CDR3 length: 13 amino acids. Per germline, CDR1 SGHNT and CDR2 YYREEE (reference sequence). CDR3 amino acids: CASELAGVREQYF. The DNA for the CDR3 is TGTGCCAGCGAACTAGCGGGAGTTCGCGAGCAGTACTTC.

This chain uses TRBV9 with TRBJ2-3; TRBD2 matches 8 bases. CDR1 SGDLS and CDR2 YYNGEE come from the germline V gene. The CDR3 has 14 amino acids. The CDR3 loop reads CASSGGELTDTQYF. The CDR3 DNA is TGTGCTTCCTCCGGGGGGGAGTTAACAGATACGCAGTATTTT.

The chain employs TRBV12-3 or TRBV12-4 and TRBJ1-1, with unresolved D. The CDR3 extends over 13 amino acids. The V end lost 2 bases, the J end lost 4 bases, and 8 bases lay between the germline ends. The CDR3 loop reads CASSLSVVTEAFF. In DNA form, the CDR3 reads TGTGCCAGCAGTTTAAGCGTTGTCACTGAAGCTTTCTTT.

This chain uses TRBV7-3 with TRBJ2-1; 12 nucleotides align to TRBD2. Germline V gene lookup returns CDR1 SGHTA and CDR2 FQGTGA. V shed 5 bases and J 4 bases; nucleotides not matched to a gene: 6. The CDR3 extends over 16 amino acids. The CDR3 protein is CASSLRTSGEYNEQFF. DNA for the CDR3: TGTGCCAGCAGCCTTAGGACTAGCGGGGAGTACAATGAGCAGTTCTTC.

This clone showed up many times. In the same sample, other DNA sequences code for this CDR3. The CDR3 loop reads CASSRTSGTSYEQYF. Here the CDR3 DNA reads TGTGCCAGCAGTCGGACTAGCGGCACCTCCTACGAGCAGTACTTC. The chain recombines TRBV27 with TRBJ2-7; 10 bases map to TRBD2. Germline CDR1 and CDR2: MNHEY and SMNVEV (reference sequence). This CDR3 spans 15 amino acids. Germline trimming cut 5 bases from V and 0 bases from J; bases unmatched to any gene: 4.

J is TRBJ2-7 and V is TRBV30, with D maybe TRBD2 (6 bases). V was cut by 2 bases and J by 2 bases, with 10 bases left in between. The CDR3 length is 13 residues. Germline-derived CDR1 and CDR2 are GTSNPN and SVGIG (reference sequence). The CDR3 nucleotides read TGTGCCTGGAGTCGGAGGGATCCCTACGAGCAGTACTTC. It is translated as CAWSRRDPYEQYF.

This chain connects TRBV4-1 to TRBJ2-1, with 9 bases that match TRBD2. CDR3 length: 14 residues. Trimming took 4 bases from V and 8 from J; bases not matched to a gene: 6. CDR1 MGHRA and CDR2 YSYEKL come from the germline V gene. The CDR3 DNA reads TGCGCCAGCAGCCCCGGGACTAGCATCGATGAGCAGTTCTTC. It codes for CASSPGTSIDEQFF.

The CDR3 loop reads CASSDPGTGNTIYF. CDR3 sequence (DNA): TGTGCCAGCAGTGATCCCGGGACTGGAAACACCATATATTTT. J is TRBJ1-3 and V is TRBV25-1; D gene ambiguous. Trimming removed 3 bases at V and 2 bases at J, with 8 bases between. This CDR3 contains 14 residues. Germline CDR1 MGHDK, CDR2 SYGVNS. Using reference TRBV25-1 and TRBJ1-3 for the parts outside the CDR3, the full variable domain is EADIYQTPRYLVIGTGKKITLECSQTMGHDKMYWYQQDPGMELHLIHYSYGVNSTEKGDLSSESTVSRIRTEHFPLTLESARPSHTSQYLCASSDPGTGNTIYFGEGSWLTVV.

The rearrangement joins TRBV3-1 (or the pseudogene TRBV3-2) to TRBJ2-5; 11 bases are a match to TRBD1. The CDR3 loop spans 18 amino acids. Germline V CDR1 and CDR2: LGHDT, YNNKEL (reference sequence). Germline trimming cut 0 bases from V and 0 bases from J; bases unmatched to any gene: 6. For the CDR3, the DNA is TGTGCCAGCAGCCAAGATCGGGGACAGGGGGAATACCAAGAGACCCAGTACTTC. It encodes CASSQDRGQGEYQETQYF.